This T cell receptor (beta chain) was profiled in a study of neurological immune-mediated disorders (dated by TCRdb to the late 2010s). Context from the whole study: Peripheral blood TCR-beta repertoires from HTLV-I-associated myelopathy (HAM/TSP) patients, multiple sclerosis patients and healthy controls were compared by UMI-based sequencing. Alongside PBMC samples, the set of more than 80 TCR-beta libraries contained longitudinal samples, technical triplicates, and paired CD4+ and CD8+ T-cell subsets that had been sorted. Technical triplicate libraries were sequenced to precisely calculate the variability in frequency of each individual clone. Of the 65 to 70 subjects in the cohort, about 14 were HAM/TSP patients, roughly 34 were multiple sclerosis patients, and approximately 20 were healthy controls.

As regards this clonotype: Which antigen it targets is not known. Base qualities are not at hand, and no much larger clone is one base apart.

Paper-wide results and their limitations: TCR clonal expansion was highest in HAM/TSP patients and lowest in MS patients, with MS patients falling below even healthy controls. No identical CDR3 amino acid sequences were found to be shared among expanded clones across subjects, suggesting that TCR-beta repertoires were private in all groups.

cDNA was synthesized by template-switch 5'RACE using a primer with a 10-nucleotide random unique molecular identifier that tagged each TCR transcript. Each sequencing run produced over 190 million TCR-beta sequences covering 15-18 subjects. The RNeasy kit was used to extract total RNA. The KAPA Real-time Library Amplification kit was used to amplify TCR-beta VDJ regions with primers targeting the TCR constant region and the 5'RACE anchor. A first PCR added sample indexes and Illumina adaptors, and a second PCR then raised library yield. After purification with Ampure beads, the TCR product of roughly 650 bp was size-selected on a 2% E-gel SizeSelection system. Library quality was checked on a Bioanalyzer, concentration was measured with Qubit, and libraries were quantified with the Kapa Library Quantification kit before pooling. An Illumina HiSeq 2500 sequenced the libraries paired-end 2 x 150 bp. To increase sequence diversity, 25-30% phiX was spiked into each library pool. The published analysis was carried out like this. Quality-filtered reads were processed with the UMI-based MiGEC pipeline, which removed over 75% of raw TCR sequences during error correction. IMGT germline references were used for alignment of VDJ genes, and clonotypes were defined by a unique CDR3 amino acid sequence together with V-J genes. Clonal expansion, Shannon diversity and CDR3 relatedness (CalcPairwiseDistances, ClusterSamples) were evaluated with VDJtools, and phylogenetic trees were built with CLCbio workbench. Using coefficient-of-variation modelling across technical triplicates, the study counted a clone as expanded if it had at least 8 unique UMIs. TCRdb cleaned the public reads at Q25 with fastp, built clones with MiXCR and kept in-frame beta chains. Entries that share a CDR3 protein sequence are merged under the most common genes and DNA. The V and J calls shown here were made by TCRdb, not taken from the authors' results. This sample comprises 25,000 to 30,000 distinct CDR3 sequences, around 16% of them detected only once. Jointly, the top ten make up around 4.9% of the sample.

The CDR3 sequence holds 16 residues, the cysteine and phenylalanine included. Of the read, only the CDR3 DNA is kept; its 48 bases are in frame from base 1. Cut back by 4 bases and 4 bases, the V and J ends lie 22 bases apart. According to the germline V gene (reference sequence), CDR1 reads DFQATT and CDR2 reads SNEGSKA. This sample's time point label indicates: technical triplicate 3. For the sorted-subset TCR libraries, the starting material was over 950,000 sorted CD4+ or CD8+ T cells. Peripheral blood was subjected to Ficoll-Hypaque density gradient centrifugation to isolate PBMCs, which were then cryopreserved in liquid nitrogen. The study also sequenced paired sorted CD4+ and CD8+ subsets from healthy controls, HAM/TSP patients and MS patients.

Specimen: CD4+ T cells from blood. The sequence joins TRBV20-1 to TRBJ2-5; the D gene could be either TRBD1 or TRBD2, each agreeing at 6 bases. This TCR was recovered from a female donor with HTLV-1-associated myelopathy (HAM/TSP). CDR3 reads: CSAITLGPGAVETQYF. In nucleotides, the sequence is TGCAGTGCTATAACCTTGGGTCCGGGGGCCGTAGAGACCCAGTACTTC.